This T cell receptor beta chain is drawn from a study of cytomegalovirus exposure and HLA in healthy donors. PCR amplification relied on 60 Vbeta primers (plus 13 Jbeta primers). Assay used: immunoSEQ multiplex PCR; TCRdb lists only in-frame clones, some missing. Among around 130,000 clones, 84% were seen once, and the ten largest hold approximately 2.4%. Germline V lookup: CDR1 SNHLY, CDR2 FYNNEI. The V and J ends lost 6 bases and 0 bases, in that order; junction bases with no gene match: 10. CDR3 size: 17 residues. Only one count was recorded for this clone. The rearrangement joins TRBV2 to TRBJ1-5; 8 bases map to TRBD1. The TCR comes from a middle-aged man in good health and CMV-seronegative. Source material: PBMCs. The CDR3 is CASSRTGTGYSNQPQHF. Written as DNA, the CDR3 is TGTGCCAGCAGCCGGACAGGGACGGGGTATAGCAATCAGCCCCAGCATTTT.